This TCR beta chain was sequenced in a study of molecular identifiers for immune sequencing clone quantification. Study outcomes and limitations: Spiked Jurkat TCR RNA equivalent to one cell was reportedly detectable in one million naive cells.

This clonotype was observed once. Its specificity is unknown. A much larger clone sits a single nucleotide away, making a read error possible. The conserved phenylalanine or tryptophan normally closing the CDR3 is absent here, so this likely arose from a read error. The CDR3 covers 15 residues. The germline gives CDR1 DFQATT, CDR2 SNEGSKA (reference sequence). V shed 3 bases and J 4 bases; nucleotides not matched to a gene: 12. Previously described methods and listed TCR primers produced bulk TCR libraries. From the PCR reads, TCRdb called clonotypes with MiXCR, one entry per CDR3 protein. The table has around 460,000 distinct CDR3 sequences, about 26% seen once.

Sequencing was carried out using naive CD8+ T cells from blood, with Jurkat cell RNA spiked in. Specified subset: FACS-sorted CD8+CD4-CCR7+CD45RA+ naive T cells. The TCR comes from a human donor in good health. Some libraries in this study had Jurkat cell RNA spiked in. This sequence joins TRBV20-1 and TRBJ2-7, with 7 bases matching TRBD1. The CDR3 DNA is TGCAGTGCTAGTGGCCTCGCGTTCAGGGGGTACGAGCAGTACTAC. It is translated as CSASGLAFRGYEQYY.